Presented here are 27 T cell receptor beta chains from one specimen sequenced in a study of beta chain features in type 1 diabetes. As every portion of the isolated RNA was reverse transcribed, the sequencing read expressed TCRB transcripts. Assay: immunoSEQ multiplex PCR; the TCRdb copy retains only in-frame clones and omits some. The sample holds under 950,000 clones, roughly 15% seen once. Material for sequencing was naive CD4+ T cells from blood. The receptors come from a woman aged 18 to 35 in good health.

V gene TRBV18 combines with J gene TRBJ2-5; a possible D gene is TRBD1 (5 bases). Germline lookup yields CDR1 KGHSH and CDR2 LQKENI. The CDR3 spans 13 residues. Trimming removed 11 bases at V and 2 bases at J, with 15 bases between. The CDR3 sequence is CASQPGLQETQYF. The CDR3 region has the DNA TGTGCCTCCCAGCCAGGGCTACAAGAGACCCAGTACTTC.

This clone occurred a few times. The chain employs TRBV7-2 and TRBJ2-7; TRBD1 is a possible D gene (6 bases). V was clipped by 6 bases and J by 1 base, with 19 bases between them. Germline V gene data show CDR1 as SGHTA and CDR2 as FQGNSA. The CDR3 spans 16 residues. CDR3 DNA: TGTGCCAGCAGTGGATCAGGGGCTCTCAAGTCCTACGAGCAGTACTTC. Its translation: CASSGSGALKSYEQYF.

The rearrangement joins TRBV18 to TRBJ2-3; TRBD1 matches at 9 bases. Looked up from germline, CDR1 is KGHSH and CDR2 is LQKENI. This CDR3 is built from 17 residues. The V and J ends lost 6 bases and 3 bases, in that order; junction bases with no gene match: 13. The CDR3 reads CASSPGTGKLWTDTQYF. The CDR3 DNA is TGTGCCAGCTCGCCCGGGACAGGGAAGCTTTGGACAGATACGCAGTATTTT.

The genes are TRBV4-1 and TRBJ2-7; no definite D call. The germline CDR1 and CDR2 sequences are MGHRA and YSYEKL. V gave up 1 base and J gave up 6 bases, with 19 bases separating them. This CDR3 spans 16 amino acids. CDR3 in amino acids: CASSQGSDRVGLEQYF. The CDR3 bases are TGCGCCAGCAGCCAAGGGTCTGATAGAGTAGGGCTCGAGCAGTACTTC.

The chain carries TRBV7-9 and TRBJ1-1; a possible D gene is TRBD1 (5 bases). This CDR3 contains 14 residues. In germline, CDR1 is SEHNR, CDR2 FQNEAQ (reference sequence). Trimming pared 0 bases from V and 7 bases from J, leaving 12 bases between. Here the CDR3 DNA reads TGTGCCAGCAGCTTAGCGGCAGGGAGAGGTGAAGCTTTCTTT. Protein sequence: CASSLAAGRGEAFF.

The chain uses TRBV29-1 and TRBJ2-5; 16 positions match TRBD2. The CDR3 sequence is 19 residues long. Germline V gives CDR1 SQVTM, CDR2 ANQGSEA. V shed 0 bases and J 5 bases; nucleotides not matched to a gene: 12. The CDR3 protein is CSVEDGLGLAGGLSETQYF. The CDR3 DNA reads TGCAGCGTTGAAGATGGGCTGGGACTAGCGGGAGGGTTAAGCGAGACCCAGTACTTC.

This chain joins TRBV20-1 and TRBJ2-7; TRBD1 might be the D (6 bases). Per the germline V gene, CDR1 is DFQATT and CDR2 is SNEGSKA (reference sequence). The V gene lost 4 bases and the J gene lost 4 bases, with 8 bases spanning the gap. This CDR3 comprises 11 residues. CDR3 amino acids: CSAKGGYEQYF. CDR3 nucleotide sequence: TGCAGTGCTAAAGGGGGTTACGAGCAGTACTTC.

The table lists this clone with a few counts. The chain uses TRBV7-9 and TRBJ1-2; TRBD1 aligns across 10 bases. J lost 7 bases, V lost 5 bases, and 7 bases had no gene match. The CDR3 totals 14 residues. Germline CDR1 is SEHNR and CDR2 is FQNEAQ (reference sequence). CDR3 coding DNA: TGTGCCAGCAGCATCCAGGGACAGGGGATTGGCTACACCTTC. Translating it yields CASSIQGQGIGYTF.

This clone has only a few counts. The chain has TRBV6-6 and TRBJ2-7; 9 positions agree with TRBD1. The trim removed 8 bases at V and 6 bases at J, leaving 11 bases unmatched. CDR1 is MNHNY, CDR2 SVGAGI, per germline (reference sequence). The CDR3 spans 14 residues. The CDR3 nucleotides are TGTGCCAGCCGCGACCAGGGACAGGGACTCGAGCAGTACTTC. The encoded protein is CASRDQGQGLEQYF.

The CDR3 DNA follows: TGTGCCAGCAGTTCCATTTACCAAGAGACCCAGTACTTC. Translated, it gives CASSSIYQETQYF. The rearrangement joins TRBV27 to TRBJ2-5; unclear D gene. Trimming pared 4 bases from V and 0 bases from J, leaving 6 bases between. Germline-derived CDR1 and CDR2 are MNHEY and SMNVEV (reference sequence). This CDR3 region has 13 residues.

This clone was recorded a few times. The CDR3 sequence: CASSMGKGIYGYTF. The CDR3 DNA reads as TGTGCCAGCTCGATGGGAAAGGGGATCTATGGCTACACCTTC. The V call is TRBV7-9, the J call TRBJ1-2, with D tentatively TRBD1 (5 bases). The CDR3 contains 14 residues. The V gene lost 8 bases and the J gene lost 4 bases, with 17 bases spanning the gap. Germline V gives CDR1 SEHNR, CDR2 FQNEAQ (reference sequence).

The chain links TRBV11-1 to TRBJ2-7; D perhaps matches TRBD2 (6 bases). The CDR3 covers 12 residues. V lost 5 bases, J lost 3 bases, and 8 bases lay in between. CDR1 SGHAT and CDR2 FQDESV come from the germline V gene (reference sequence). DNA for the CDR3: TGTGCCAGCAGCCTCGGGAGCTACGAGCAGTACTTC. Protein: CASSLGSYEQYF. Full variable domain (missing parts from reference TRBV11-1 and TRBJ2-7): EAEVAQSPRYKITEKSQAVAFWCDPISGHATLYWYRQILGQGPELLVQFQDESVVDDSQLPKDRFSAERLKGVDSTLKIQPAELGDSAMYLCASSLGSYEQYFGPGTRLTVT.

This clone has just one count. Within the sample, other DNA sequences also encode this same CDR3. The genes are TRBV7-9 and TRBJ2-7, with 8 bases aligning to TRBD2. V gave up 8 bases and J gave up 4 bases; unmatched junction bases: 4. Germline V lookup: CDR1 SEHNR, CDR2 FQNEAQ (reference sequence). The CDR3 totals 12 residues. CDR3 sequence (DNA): TGTGCCAGCTCTCCTAGCGGGTACGAGCAGTACTTC. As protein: CASSPSGYEQYF.

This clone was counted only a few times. The CDR3 loop reads CASSSHDIRGAFF. The CDR3, as DNA: TGTGCCAGCAGTTCTCACGACATCCGAGGAGCTTTCTTT. The J gene is TRBJ1-1, the V gene TRBV28; D ambiguous. This CDR3 contains 13 residues. CDR1 MDHEN and CDR2 SYDVKM come from the germline V gene. V was shortened by 4 bases and J by 10 bases, with 16 bases between the two germline ends.

This CDR3 reads CASRQRQPQHF. DNA for the CDR3: TGTGCCAGCAGGCAAAGACAGCCCCAGCATTTT. The genes are TRBV6-6 and TRBJ1-5, with unresolved D. CDR1 and CDR2 from the germline V gene are MNHNY and SVGAGI (reference sequence). The CDR3 is made up of 11 amino acids. V lost 6 bases and J 7 bases, leaving 7 bases between the germline ends.

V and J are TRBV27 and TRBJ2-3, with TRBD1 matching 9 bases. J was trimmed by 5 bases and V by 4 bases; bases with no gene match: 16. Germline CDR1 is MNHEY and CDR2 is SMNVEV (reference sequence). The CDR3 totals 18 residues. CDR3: CASSSAPGQGLQGDTQYF. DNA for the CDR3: TGTGCCAGCAGTTCCGCACCGGGACAGGGCCTCCAGGGAGATACGCAGTATTTT.

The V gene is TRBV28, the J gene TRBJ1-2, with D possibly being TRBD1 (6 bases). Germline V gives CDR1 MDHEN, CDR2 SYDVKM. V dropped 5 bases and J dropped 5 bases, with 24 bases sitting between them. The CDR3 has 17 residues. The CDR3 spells CASSPNSGKGVIYGYTF. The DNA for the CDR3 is TGTGCCAGCAGTCCGAACTCGGGAAAGGGGGTCATATATGGCTACACCTTC.

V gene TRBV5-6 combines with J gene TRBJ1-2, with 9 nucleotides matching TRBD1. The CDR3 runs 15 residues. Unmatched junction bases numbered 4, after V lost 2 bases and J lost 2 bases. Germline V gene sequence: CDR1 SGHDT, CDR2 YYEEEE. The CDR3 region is CASSFGGQGNYGYTF. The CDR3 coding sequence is TGTGCCAGCAGCTTCGGGGGACAGGGCAACTATGGCTACACCTTC.

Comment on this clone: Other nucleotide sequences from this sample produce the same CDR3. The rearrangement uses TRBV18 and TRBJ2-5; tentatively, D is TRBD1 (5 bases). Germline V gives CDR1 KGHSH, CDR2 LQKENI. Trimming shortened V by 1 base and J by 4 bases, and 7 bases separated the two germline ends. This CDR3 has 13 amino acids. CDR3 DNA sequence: TGTGCCAGCTCACCACAGGGGCCAGAGACCCAGTACTTC. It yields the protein CASSPQGPETQYF.

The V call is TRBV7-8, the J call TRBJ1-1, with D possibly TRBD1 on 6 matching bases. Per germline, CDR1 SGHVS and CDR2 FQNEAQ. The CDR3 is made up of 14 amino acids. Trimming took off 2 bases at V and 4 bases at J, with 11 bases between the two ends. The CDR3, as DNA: TGTGCCAGCAGCTTAAGACAGGAGGGCACTGAAGCTTTCTTT. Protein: CASSLRQEGTEAFF.

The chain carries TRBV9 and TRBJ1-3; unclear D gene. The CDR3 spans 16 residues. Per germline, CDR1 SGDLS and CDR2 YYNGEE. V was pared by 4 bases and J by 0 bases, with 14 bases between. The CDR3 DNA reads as TGTGCCAGCAGCCCACTTGGAGGTTTCTCTGGAAACACCATATATTTT. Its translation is CASSPLGGFSGNTIYF.

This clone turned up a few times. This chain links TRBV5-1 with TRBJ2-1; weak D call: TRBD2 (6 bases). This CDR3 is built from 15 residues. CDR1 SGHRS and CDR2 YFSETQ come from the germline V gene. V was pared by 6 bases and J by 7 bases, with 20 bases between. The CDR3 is CASNGVEGGGNEQFF. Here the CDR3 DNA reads TGCGCCAGCAACGGGGTGGAGGGAGGCGGAAATGAGCAGTTCTTC.

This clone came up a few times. CDR3: CASRQVGTSGSEQYF. The CDR3 DNA reads TGTGCCAGCAGGCAAGTGGGGACTAGCGGGAGTGAGCAGTACTTC. The V gene is TRBV13, the J gene TRBJ2-7, with 14 bases identical to TRBD2. Germline V gene sequence: CDR1 PRHDT, CDR2 FYEKMQ (reference sequence). The J segment lost 7 bases and the V segment lost 6 bases, leaving 8 bases of the junction unmatched. The CDR3 totals 15 residues. The full variable domain, with the rest looked up from reference TRBV13 and TRBJ2-7, is AAGVIQSPRHLIKEKRETATLKCYPIPRHDTVYWYQQGPGQDPQFLISFYEKMQSDKGSIPDRFSAQQFSDYHSELNMSSLELGDSALYFCASRQVGTSGSEQYFGPGTRLTVT.

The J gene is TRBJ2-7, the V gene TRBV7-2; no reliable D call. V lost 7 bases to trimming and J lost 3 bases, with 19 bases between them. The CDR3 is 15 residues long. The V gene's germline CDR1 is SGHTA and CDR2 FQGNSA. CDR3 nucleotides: TGTGCCAGCAATCCCACGAAGGGAAGGAGCTACGAGCAGTACTTC. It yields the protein CASNPTKGRSYEQYF.

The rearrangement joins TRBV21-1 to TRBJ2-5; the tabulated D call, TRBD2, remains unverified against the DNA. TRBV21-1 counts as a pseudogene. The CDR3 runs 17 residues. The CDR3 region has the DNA TGTGCCAGCAGCAAAGGGCCAGCGGGCAACCCCCAAGAGACCCAGTACTTC. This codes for CASSKGPAGNPQETQYF.

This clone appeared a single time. The CDR3 DNA follows: TGTGCCAGCAGTCCTAGGAGGGGTGAGACCCAGTACTTC. Translation: CASSPRRGETQYF. The chain combines TRBV6-6 with TRBJ2-5, with D maybe TRBD2 (6 bases). The V end was cut by 5 bases, the J end by 5 bases, with 12 bases between. Germline CDR1 is MNHNY and CDR2 is SVGAGI (reference sequence). There are 13 residues in the CDR3.

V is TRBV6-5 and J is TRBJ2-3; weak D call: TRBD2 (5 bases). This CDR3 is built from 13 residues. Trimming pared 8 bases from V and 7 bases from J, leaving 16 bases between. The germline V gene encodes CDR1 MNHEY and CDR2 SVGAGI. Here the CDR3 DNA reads TGTGCCAGCCGAGTCGGGGTTGGTAATACGCAGTATTTT. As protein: CASRVGVGNTQYF.